This entry lists 30 T cell receptor beta chains sequenced from one sample in a study of beta chain features in type 1 diabetes. The investigators reverse transcribed all of the isolated RNA, so they sequenced expressed TCRB transcripts. Sequencing was performed with immunoSEQ multiplex PCR; in TCRdb, only in-frame clones are kept and a portion is missing. Counted here are some 140,000 clones, 9.2% occurring once; the ten biggest clones make up 0.68%. Sequenced: central memory CD4+ T cells from blood. The source of these receptors is a man between 18 and 29 years old in good health.

V and J are TRBV11-2 and TRBJ2-2; TRBD2 matches at 9 bases. Germline loops: CDR1 SGHAT, CDR2 FQNNGV. The ends lost 5 bases at V and 2 bases at J; junction bases unmatched: 9. This CDR3 spans 17 amino acids. The CDR3, as DNA: TGTGCCAGCAGCCATACTCTACTAGCGGGCAACACCGGGGAGCTGTTTTTT. Protein: CASSHTLLAGNTGELFF.

In its sample, this clone was seen a few times. This chain links TRBV6-6 with TRBJ1-5; D gene unclear. The CDR3 has 14 residues. Germline V gives CDR1 MNHNY, CDR2 SVGAGI (reference sequence). V lost 4 bases and J 5 bases, leaving 12 bases between the germline ends. CDR3: CASSSGREDQPQHF. The CDR3 DNA reads TGTGCCAGCAGTTCTGGACGGGAGGATCAGCCCCAGCATTTT.

This clone was seen a handful of times. The J gene is TRBJ1-2, the V gene TRBV19, with D possibly being TRBD1 (5 bases). V lost 6 bases and J 6 bases, leaving 14 bases between the germline ends. Germline-derived CDR1 and CDR2 are LNHDA and SQIVND (reference sequence). The CDR3 is 13 amino acids. The CDR3 spells CASRRSPGHGYTF. CDR3 bases: TGTGCCAGTAGAAGAAGCCCAGGGCATGGCTACACCTTC.

This clone was seen only a few times. The chain is built from TRBV30 and TRBJ2-3; D might be TRBD2 (6 bases). Germline V CDR1 and CDR2: GTSNPN, SVGIG (reference sequence). The CDR3 is made up of 16 amino acids. Trimming cost V 5 bases and J 0 bases, with 18 bases left between them. The CDR3 DNA follows: TGTGCCTGGTATTCTGGACTATACGCTAGCACAGATACGCAGTATTTT. This codes for CAWYSGLYASTDTQYF.

The V and J genes are TRBV18 and TRBJ1-5; perhaps TRBD1 as D (5 bases). Germline CDR1 reads KGHSH; CDR2 reads LQKENI. CDR3 size: 14 residues. Trimming removed 4 bases from V and 3 bases from J, with 10 bases in between. The CDR3 bases are TGTGCCAGCTCACGGGGACTTTCCAATCAGCCCCAGCATTTT. This gives the protein CASSRGLSNQPQHF. The full variable domain, its missing parts supplied by reference TRBV18 and TRBJ1-5, is NAGVMQNPRHLVRRRGQEARLRCSPMKGHSHVYWYRQLPEEGLKFMVYLQKENIIDESGMPKERFSAEFPKEGPSILRIQQVVRGDSAAYFCASSRGLSNQPQHFGDGTRLSIL.

In regard to this clone: Other DNA sequences in this sample translate to the same CDR3. DNA for the CDR3: TGTGCCATCCGCACAGAGTTACAAGAGACCCAGTACTTC. It is translated as CAIRTELQETQYF. The chain employs TRBV10-3 and TRBJ2-5; D gene ambiguous. The V gene's germline CDR1 is ENHRY and CDR2 SYGVKD. CDR3 length: 13 residues. With 8 bases removed from V and 2 bases from J, the gap between germline ends came to 12 bases.

This chain joins TRBV5-8 and TRBJ2-1; TRBD2 matches at 8 bases. Germline V CDR1 and CDR2: SGHTS, YDEGEE. CDR3 length equals 15 residues. V was pared by 1 base and J by 0 bases, with 0 bases of the junction left unmatched. CDR3 region: CASSLRGGSYNEQFF. CDR3 sequence (DNA): TGTGCCAGCAGCTTGCGGGGGGGCTCCTACAATGAGCAGTTCTTC. The full variable domain, in which reference TRBV5-8 and TRBJ2-1 provide the parts outside the CDR3, is EAGVTQSPTHLIKTRGQQATLRCSPISGHTSVYWYQQALGLGLQFLLWYDEGEERNRGNFPPRFSGRQFPNYSSELNVNALELEDSALYLCASSLRGGSYNEQFFGPGTRLTVL.

This clone was seen a few times. V is TRBV5-1 and J is TRBJ1-5, with 7 nucleotides matching TRBD1. The J segment lost 4 bases and the V segment lost 4 bases, leaving 5 bases of the junction unmatched. Germline assignment: CDR1 SGHRS and CDR2 YFSETQ. The CDR3 extends over 14 amino acids. For the CDR3, the DNA is TGCGCCAGCAGCATCGGGACAGCTAATCAGCCCCAGCATTTT. Translating gives CASSIGTANQPQHF.

The sample holds a few counts of this clone. V and J are TRBV18 and TRBJ2-1; 9 bases are a match to TRBD2. Trimming took 0 bases from V and 7 from J; bases not matched to a gene: 1. CDR3 length: 14 residues. Germline CDR1 KGHSH, CDR2 LQKENI. The CDR3 is CASSPPTSGNEQFF. CDR3 sequence (DNA): TGTGCCAGCTCACCACCTACTAGCGGGAATGAGCAGTTCTTC.

The genes are TRBV7-2 and TRBJ2-7, with D possibly matching TRBD2 (6 bases). The CDR3 covers 16 residues. CDR1 is SGHTA and CDR2 is FQGNSA in the germline V gene. V was clipped by 4 bases and J by 7 bases, with 23 bases between them. DNA of the CDR3: TGTGCCAGCAGCTCCCGCCGTGGAGGGGCAAGGGAGGAGCAGTACTTC. It yields the protein CASSSRRGGAREEQYF.

The chain is built from TRBV4-2 and TRBJ2-7; 11 bases map to TRBD1. Germline-derived CDR1 and CDR2 are LGHNA and YNFKEQ. This CDR3 region has 16 residues. Unmatched junction bases numbered 7, after V lost 4 bases and J lost 2 bases. The CDR3 DNA reads TGTGCCAGCAGCCCCGGGGGGGGACAGGGGGCCTACGAGCAGTACTTC. Residues: CASSPGGGQGAYEQYF.

This clone was recorded a few times. The chain combines TRBV6-1 with TRBJ1-2; 7 bases map to TRBD1. CDR3 length: 15 residues. V was pared by 2 bases and J by 3 bases, with 6 bases of the junction left unmatched. CDR1 and CDR2 (germline): MNHNS, SASEGT. The CDR3 is CASSERGQLDYGYTF. CDR3 coding DNA: TGTGCCAGCAGTGAAAGGGGACAGCTGGACTATGGCTACACCTTC.

This clone was seen a few times. The rearrangement links TRBV11-2 to TRBJ2-1; TRBD1 might be the D (6 bases). V shed 5 bases and J shed 8 bases, with 10 bases lying between them. Per the germline V gene, CDR1 is SGHAT and CDR2 is FQNNGV. CDR3 length: 12 residues. The CDR3 protein is CASSRTGYEQFF. The CDR3 nucleotides read TGTGCCAGCAGCAGAACAGGGTATGAGCAGTTCTTC.

Only a few counts were recorded for this clone. This rearrangement joins TRBV5-1 to TRBJ2-4, with TRBD1 matching 9 bases. J gave up 9 bases and V 4 bases, and 8 bases lay outside the gene matches. The CDR3 loop spans 14 amino acids. Germline values: CDR1 SGHRS, CDR2 YFSETQ. This CDR3 is CASSVRTGVGIQYF. The CDR3 DNA follows: TGCGCCAGCAGCGTACGGACAGGGGTTGGCATTCAGTACTTC.

The V call is TRBV7-6, the J call TRBJ2-1, with TRBD2 matching 10 bases. The CDR3 is 16 amino acids. CDR1 is SGHVS, CDR2 FNYEAQ, per germline. With V trimmed by 5 bases and J by 5 bases, 9 bases remained unmatched. CDR3 coding DNA: TGTGCCAGCAGCCTACGATCTAGCGGGAGAAACAATGAGCAGTTCTTC. Protein: CASSLRSSGRNNEQFF.

This clone has more than one count but fewer than ten. V and J are TRBV5-1 and TRBJ2-3, with 7 bases fitting TRBD2. CDR3 length: 17 residues. V shed 3 bases and J 3 bases; nucleotides not matched to a gene: 13. Germline V gives CDR1 SGHRS, CDR2 YFSETQ. The CDR3 loop is CASSSSGAASFTDTQYF. The CDR3 DNA follows: TGCGCCAGCAGCTCCAGCGGGGCTGCCTCTTTTACAGATACGCAGTATTTT.

This chain connects TRBV5-1 to TRBJ1-1; D is undetermined. Germline V lookup: CDR1 SGHRS, CDR2 YFSETQ. The CDR3 consists of 14 residues. V lost 0 bases and J lost 1, with 7 bases in between. DNA of the CDR3: TGCGCCAGCAGCTTGGGACACCCGAACACTGAAGCTTTCTTT. This gives the protein CASSLGHPNTEAFF.

This clone has just a few counts. The chain has TRBV6-5 and TRBJ1-2; D gene unclear. The CDR3 has 13 amino acids. CDR1 is MNHEY and CDR2 is SVGAGI in the germline V gene. V lost 7 bases, J lost 5 bases, and 14 bases lay in between. In DNA form, the CDR3 reads TGTGCCAGCACCTCTGGACGGGAATATGGCTACACCTTC. It encodes CASTSGREYGYTF.

CDR3 in amino acids: CASSPVLAANTGELFF. The CDR3 DNA reads TGTGCCAGCAGCCCCGTTCTAGCGGCGAACACCGGGGAGCTGTTTTTT. The chain links TRBV7-3 to TRBJ2-2; 7 bases are shared with TRBD2. V was clipped by 5 bases and J by 0 bases; unmatched bases: 6. The CDR3 has 16 amino acids. Germline CDR1 reads SGHTA; CDR2 reads FQGTGA.

This clone was seen only a few times. The rearrangement links TRBV7-9 to TRBJ2-7, with 8 bases that match TRBD2. Germline lookup yields CDR1 SEHNR and CDR2 FQNEAQ (reference sequence). The junction had 5 bases not matched to a gene; V was cut back by 1 base and J by 3 bases. The CDR3 has 15 residues. CDR3 sequence: CASSLEVAGNYEQYF. The CDR3 DNA reads as TGTGCCAGCAGCTTAGAGGTAGCGGGGAACTACGAGCAGTACTTC.

This clone was counted many times. This rearrangement joins TRBV10-3 to TRBJ2-4; possibly TRBD2 for D (5 bases). The CDR3 has 14 residues. Deletions cut 0 bases from V and 8 bases from J, with 11 bases between. Germline CDR1 and CDR2: ENHRY and SYGVKD. In DNA form, the CDR3 reads TGTGCCATCAGTGAGTCTCGGGGATTAGACATTCAGTACTTC. Its translation is CAISESRGLDIQYF.

V is TRBV15 and J is TRBJ1-1; 7 nucleotides align to TRBD1. V lost 5 bases, J lost 3 bases, and 6 bases stayed unmatched. The germline CDR1 and CDR2 sequences are LNHNV and YYDKDF (reference sequence). The CDR3 length is 14 residues. In nucleotides, the CDR3 is TGTGCCACCAGCGAGACAGGGCGTGACACTGAAGCTTTCTTT. Protein product: CATSETGRDTEAFF.

The genes are TRBV29-1 and TRBJ2-1, with D perhaps TRBD2 (6 bases). There are 13 residues in the CDR3. V lost 7 bases to trimming and J lost 8 bases, with 18 bases between them. Germline V gives CDR1 SQVTM, CDR2 ANQGSEA. The CDR3 loop reads CSGGWVGGHEQFF. The DNA for the CDR3 is TGCAGCGGAGGGTGGGTGGGAGGACATGAGCAGTTCTTC.

This chain links TRBV27 with TRBJ2-7, with D perhaps matching TRBD2 (5 bases). The germline gives CDR1 MNHEY, CDR2 SMNVEV (reference sequence). The CDR3 runs 13 residues. The germline V and J ends were trimmed by 6 bases and 4 bases, with 13 bases remaining between them. CDR3 nucleotide sequence: TGTGCCAGCAGGCGGGCAGGCCCTTACGAGCAGTACTTC. It specifies CASRRAGPYEQYF.

The CDR3 sequence: CASSPQGINEQYF. The CDR3 bases are TGTGCCAGCAGCCCCCAGGGTATCAACGAGCAGTACTTC. The rearrangement uses TRBV7-2 and TRBJ2-7, with a possible D match to TRBD1 (5 bases). The V end lost 5 bases, the J end lost 5 bases, and 13 bases lay between the germline ends. The CDR3 has 13 amino acids. Germline CDR1 and CDR2: SGHTA and FQGNSA.

This clone turned up a few times. The chain is built from TRBV6-5 and TRBJ2-1; tentative D call: TRBD1 (5 bases). This CDR3 is built from 15 residues. Trimming cost V 5 bases and J 4 bases, with 15 bases left between them. CDR1 is MNHEY and CDR2 is SVGAGI in the germline V gene. In DNA, the CDR3 is TGTGCCAGCAGTCCACGACAGACGGTTTACAATGAGCAGTTCTTC. Protein: CASSPRQTVYNEQFF.

This clone was recorded a few times. The CDR3 is CASSFGQVQGEGYTF. The CDR3 region has the DNA TGTGCCAGCAGCTTTGGACAGGTACAAGGAGAAGGCTACACCTTC. The J gene is TRBJ1-2, the V gene TRBV9; 7 nucleotides agree with TRBD1. The CDR3 contains 15 residues. J lost 8 bases, V lost 4 bases, and 14 bases had no gene match. Germline V lookup: CDR1 SGDLS, CDR2 YYNGEE.

The chain employs TRBV14 and TRBJ2-3, with 8 bases fitting TRBD1. V lost 4 bases and J lost 4; bases outside the gene matches: 7. This CDR3 region has 15 residues. Germline values: CDR1 SGHDN, CDR2 FVKESK. The CDR3 loop is CASSPLGQGPDTQYF. The CDR3, as DNA: TGTGCCAGCAGCCCTTTAGGACAGGGTCCAGATACGCAGTATTTT. The full variable domain, in which reference TRBV14 and TRBJ2-3 provide the parts outside the CDR3, is EAGVTQFPSHSVIEKGQTVTLRCDPISGHDNLYWYRRVMGKEIKFLLHFVKESKQDESGMPNNRFLAERTGGTYSTLKVQPAELEDSGVYFCASSPLGQGPDTQYFGPGTRLTVL.

This clone was detected only a few times. The chain combines TRBV2 with TRBJ2-2; no clear D gene. This CDR3 region has 12 residues. V was trimmed by 7 bases and J by 1 base, leaving 4 bases between them. CDR1 and CDR2 from the germline V gene are SNHLY and FYNNEI. The CDR3 DNA sequence: TGTGCCAGCACACTGAACACCGGGGAGCTGTTTTTT. It codes for CASTLNTGELFF. Full variable domain (missing parts from reference TRBV2 and TRBJ2-2): EPEVTQTPSHQVTQMGQEVILRCVPISNHLYFYWYRQILGQKVEFLVSFYNNEISEKSEIFDDQFSVERPDGSNFTLKIRSTKLEDSAMYFCASTLNTGELFFGEGSRLTVL.

The gene calls are TRBV30 and TRBJ2-5; possible D gene TRBD1, 5 bases. The germline V gene encodes CDR1 GTSNPN and CDR2 SVGIG (reference sequence). The CDR3 length is 13 residues. The ends were cut back, 1 base at V and 1 base at J, with 7 bases in the middle. The CDR3 DNA is TGTGCCTGGAGTGAAACAGGCCAAGAGACCCAGTACTTC. Its translation is CAWSETGQETQYF. Complete variable domain (other parts from reference TRBV30 and TRBJ2-5): SQTIHQWPATLVQPVGSPLSLECTVEGTSNPNLYWYRQAAGRGLQLLFYSVGIGQISSEVPQNLSASRPQDRQFILSSKKLLLSDSGFYLCAWSETGQETQYFGPGTRLLVL.